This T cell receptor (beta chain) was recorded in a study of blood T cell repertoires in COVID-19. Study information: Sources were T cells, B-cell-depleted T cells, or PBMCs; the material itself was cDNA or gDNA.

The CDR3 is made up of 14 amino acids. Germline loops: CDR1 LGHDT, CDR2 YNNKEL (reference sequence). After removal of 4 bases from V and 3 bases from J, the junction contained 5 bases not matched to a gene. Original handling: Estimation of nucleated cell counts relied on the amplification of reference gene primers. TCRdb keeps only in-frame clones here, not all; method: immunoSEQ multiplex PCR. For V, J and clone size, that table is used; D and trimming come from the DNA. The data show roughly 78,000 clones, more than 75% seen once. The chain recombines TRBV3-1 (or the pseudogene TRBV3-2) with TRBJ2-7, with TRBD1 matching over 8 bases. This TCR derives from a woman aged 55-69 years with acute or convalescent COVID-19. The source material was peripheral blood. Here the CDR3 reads CASSPPGTGYEQYF. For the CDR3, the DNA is TGTGCCAGCAGCCCCCCCGGGACAGGCTACGAGCAGTACTTC.